Sequencing of this T cell receptor beta chain was carried out in a study of human T cells and chemical hapten exposure. General observations from the study: No shift was seen in TCRs above 1 in 1000 frequency with DPC sensitization.

This clonotype was seen only a few times. The antigen remains undetermined. Time point of the sample: patch test 1, 2 weeks after DPC sensitization. Treatment described: therapeutic diphenylcyclopropenone sensitization with weekly scalp DPC. The CDR3 extends over 14 amino acids. In germline, CDR1 is SSHAT, CDR2 FNYEAQ (reference sequence). With 1 base clipped from V and 4 bases from J, the junction kept 2 bases outside the gene matches. One entry per CDR3 protein results from TCRdb running MiXCR on the RACE reads. Among about 380,000 distinct CDR3 sequences, nearly 5% were seen once, and the ten largest hold under 2.5%.

The material sequenced was whole blood, taken in connection with sensitization to the hapten diphenylcyclopropenone (DPC). The chain links TRBV7-7 to TRBJ2-5; TRBD1 aligns across 8 bases. The sequence came from a woman aged 45-60 years with alopecia areata. Some clones in this sample may be carry-over from other donors' samples. The CDR3 DNA reads TGTGCCAGCAGCTTAGGGGGGACAGGAGAGACCCAGTACTTC. This translates into CASSLGGTGETQYF.